Given below is one T cell receptor (beta chain) in context. Clones were read by immunoSEQ multiplex PCR, and TCRdb kept only the in-frame ones, dropping some. Of 200,000 or so clones listed, around 75% are singletons. The CDR3 totals 12 residues. V lost 4 bases, J lost 0 bases, and 2 bases lay in between. CDR1 SGHRS and CDR2 YFSETQ come from the germline V gene. The source of the sample is a study of cytotoxic CD8 clonotypes in ibrutinib-treated CLL. The sequence was obtained from a human donor with chronic lymphocytic leukemia. The rearrangement links TRBV5-1 to TRBJ2-1, with no clear D. The sequenced sample was PBMCs, obtained after 12 months of ibrutinib treatment. The CDR3 sequence is CASSASYNEQFF. The CDR3 DNA is TGCGCCAGCAGCGCCTCCTACAATGAGCAGTTCTTC.